A single sample is the source of the 27 T cell receptor beta chains below, sequenced in a study of OX40 agonist ivuxolimab in advanced cancers. Assay: immunoSEQ multiplex PCR; the TCRdb copy retains only in-frame clones and omits some. The sample has tens of thousands of clones, roughly 78% seen once; the top ten hold roughly 15%. Here the sequenced sample was CD4+ or CD8+ T cells sorted from blood, taken in a trial of the OX40 agonist ivuxolimab. All receptors come from an adult with an advanced solid tumor such as melanoma, head and neck, liver or kidney cancer.

V is TRBV9 and J is TRBJ2-3; the match to TRBD2 covers 13 bases. The germline V gene has CDR1 SGDLS and CDR2 YYNGEE. The CDR3 loop spans 17 amino acids. The V segment lost 4 bases and the J segment 2 bases; nucleotides outside the gene matches: 7. CDR3 coding DNA: TGTGCCAGCAGCTCCCGACTAGCGGGAGGCCTCACAGATACGCAGTATTTT. Protein product: CASSSRLAGGLTDTQYF.

J is TRBJ1-3 and V is TRBV7-9; D is undetermined. The CDR3 totals 15 residues. Looked up from germline, CDR1 is SEHNR and CDR2 is FQNEAQ (reference sequence). With 1 base removed from V and 4 bases from J, the gap between germline ends came to 11 bases. The CDR3 is CASSLGSSAGNTIYF. CDR3 sequence (DNA): TGTGCCAGCAGCTTAGGCTCCTCCGCAGGAAACACCATATATTTT. The entire variable domain, with the rest obtained from reference TRBV7-9 and TRBJ1-3, is as follows: DTGVSQNPRHKITKRGQNVTFRCDPISEHNRLYWYRQTLGQGPEFLTYFQNEAQLEKSRLLSDRFSAERPKGSFSTLEIQRTEQGDSAMYLCASSLGSSAGNTIYFGEGSWLTVV.

V gene TRBV4-3 combines with J gene TRBJ2-7; D is undetermined. The CDR3 length is 13 residues. In germline, CDR1 is LGHNA, CDR2 YSLEER. Trimming pared 1 base from V and 3 bases from J, leaving 7 bases between. The CDR3 bases are TGCGCCAGCAGCCAAGGTTTTGGCTACGAGCAGTACTTC. Residues: CASSQGFGYEQYF.

The chain is built from TRBV2 and TRBJ1-2; 8 nucleotides line up with TRBD1. Germline V CDR1 and CDR2: SNHLY, FYNNEI. This CDR3 has 13 amino acids. After removal of 8 bases from V and 3 bases from J, the junction contained 5 bases not matched to a gene. The DNA for the CDR3 is TGTGCCAGCGGAGGACAGGGTTACTATGGCTACACCTTC. It codes for CASGGQGYYGYTF.

The chain couples TRBV4-2 to TRBJ2-7, with 10 nucleotides matching TRBD1. J was trimmed by 7 bases and V by 1 base; bases with no gene match: 4. Germline V gene sequence: CDR1 LGHNA, CDR2 YNFKEQ. This CDR3 region has 14 residues. Here the CDR3 DNA reads TGTGCCAGCAGCCAAGGACAGGGGGCCGAGGAGCAGTACTTC. Its protein is CASSQGQGAEEQYF.

This clone was found a few times. The rearrangement uses TRBV30 and TRBJ2-3, with a possible D match to TRBD1 (8 bases). The CDR3 consists of 15 residues. With 5 bases removed from V and 4 bases from J, the gap between germline ends came to 19 bases. CDR1 and CDR2 from the germline V gene are GTSNPN and SVGIG (reference sequence). The CDR3, as DNA: TGTGCCTGGGGTTTGAGGACAGGGAGGGCAGATACGCAGTATTTT. Translating it yields CAWGLRTGRADTQYF.

The CDR3 loop is CAIKEGTSGFTGELFF. The CDR3 DNA is TGTGCCATCAAAGAGGGGACTAGCGGGTTCACCGGGGAGCTGTTTTTT. The V and J genes are TRBV10-3 and TRBJ2-2; 12 positions agree with TRBD2. Trimming took 7 bases from V and 4 from J; bases not matched to a gene: 7. There are 16 residues in the CDR3. Germline V gene data show CDR1 as ENHRY and CDR2 as SYGVKD.

V usage is TRBV4-1 and J usage is TRBJ2-7; 10 bases align to TRBD2. From germline, CDR1 is MGHRA and CDR2 YSYEKL. With 1 base clipped from V and 3 bases from J, the junction kept 6 bases outside the gene matches. This CDR3 contains 16 residues. CDR3: CASSQAQREGLYEQYF. The CDR3 region has the DNA TGCGCCAGCAGCCAAGCCCAGCGGGAGGGCCTCTACGAGCAGTACTTC.

The J gene is TRBJ2-3, the V gene TRBV19; the match to TRBD2 covers 9 bases. After removal of 7 bases from V and 6 bases from J, the junction contained 8 bases not matched to a gene. Germline V gene lookup returns CDR1 LNHDA and CDR2 SQIVND (reference sequence). CDR3 size: 14 residues. CDR3 sequence (DNA): TGTGCCAGTAAAAGTAGCGGGAGCTGGGATACGCAGTATTTT. It is translated as CASKSSGSWDTQYF.

This chain connects TRBV5-4 to TRBJ1-2; D remains unclear. Germline V gene data show CDR1 as SGHNT and CDR2 as YYREEE (reference sequence). Between the trimmed V and J ends, which lost 4 bases and 8 bases, there was a span of 12 bases. The CDR3 contains 12 residues. In nucleotides, the CDR3 is TGTGCCAGCAGCCTACAAGTAGGAGGCTACACCTTC. Protein product: CASSLQVGGYTF.

The chain joins TRBV10-3 to TRBJ1-1, with D possibly being TRBD1 (6 bases). CDR3 size: 13 residues. Germline CDR1 ENHRY, CDR2 SYGVKD. The V gene lost 5 bases and the J gene lost 5 bases, with 12 bases spanning the gap. The CDR3 DNA is TGTGCCATCAGTATACAGGGAGGGACTGAAGCTTTCTTT. Its translation: CAISIQGGTEAFF.

The chain links TRBV29-1 to TRBJ1-1; D is undetermined. The V end lost 6 bases, the J end lost 0 bases, and 8 bases lay between the germline ends. CDR1 and CDR2 from the germline V gene are SQVTM and ANQGSEA. This CDR3 has 12 residues. The CDR3 sequence is CSVINMNTEAFF. The CDR3 nucleotides read TGCAGCGTAATAAATATGAACACTGAAGCTTTCTTT. The variable domain in full, completed from reference TRBV29-1 and TRBJ1-1, reads SAVISQKPSRDICQRGTSLTIQCQVDSQVTMMFWYRQQPGQSLTLIATANQGSEATYESGFVIDKFPISRPNLTFSTLTVSNMSPEDSSIYLCSVINMNTEAFFGQGTRLTVV.

V is TRBV12-2 and J is TRBJ2-7. TRBV12-2 is annotated as a pseudogene. This CDR3 contains 16 residues. The CDR3 spells CASRLAGDGTKNEQYF. The CDR3 DNA follows: TGTGCAAGTCGCTTAGCTGGTGACGGGACGAAAAACGAGCAGTACTTC.

The rearrangement joins TRBV5-1 to TRBJ1-1, with D possibly TRBD1 on 6 matching bases. Germline CDR1 reads SGHRS; CDR2 reads YFSETQ. Trimming took 10 bases from V and 0 from J, leaving 19 bases between them. CDR3 length equals 15 residues. CDR3: CAGQTAGAVNTEAFF. The CDR3 coding sequence is TGCGCCGGCCAGACCGCGGGGGCGGTGAACACTGAAGCTTTCTTT.

This chain joins TRBV2 and TRBJ1-1; no clear D gene. Per the germline V gene, CDR1 is SNHLY and CDR2 is FYNNEI. V lost 8 bases and J 6 bases, leaving 4 bases between the germline ends. The CDR3 has 9 amino acids. CDR3 sequence reads: CASGPEAFF. In DNA, the CDR3 is TGTGCCAGCGGACCTGAAGCTTTCTTT.

CDR3 nucleotides: TGTGCCAGCAGCGTAGCTGGACGCACAGATACGCAGTATTTT. Amino acid sequence: CASSVAGRTDTQYF. The chain couples TRBV9 to TRBJ2-3; D uncertain. CDR3 length equals 14 residues. V was shortened by 0 bases and J by 1 base, with 6 bases between the two germline ends. The germline gives CDR1 SGDLS, CDR2 YYNGEE.

This chain joins TRBV5-4 and TRBJ2-5; maybe TRBD2 (5 bases). Germline V gene sequence: CDR1 SGHNT, CDR2 YYREEE (reference sequence). V was shortened by 0 bases and J by 14 bases, with 20 bases between the two germline ends. The CDR3 has 14 residues. The chain's CDR3 is CASSLDLGSNEGYF. Written as DNA, the CDR3 is TGTGCCAGCAGCTTGGACTTAGGCAGTAACGAGGGATACTTC.

This clone was found a few times. V is TRBV10-2 and J is TRBJ2-7; 11 positions match TRBD2. This CDR3 is 15 amino acids long. Germline CDR1 and CDR2: WSHSY and SAAADI. Trimming cost V 2 bases and J 3 bases; bases outside gene matches: 3. The CDR3 loop reads CASSERLAGSYEQYF. CDR3 coding DNA: TGCGCCAGCAGTGAGCGACTAGCGGGGAGCTACGAGCAGTACTTC.

CDR3 sequence: CASTSRVGSNQPQHF. For the CDR3, the DNA is TGTGCCAGCACATCGCGGGTTGGGAGCAATCAGCCCCAGCATTTT. J is TRBJ1-5 and V is TRBV2; no clear D. This CDR3 spans 15 amino acids. V shed 7 bases and J shed 1 base, with 14 bases lying between them. Germline-derived CDR1 and CDR2 are SNHLY and FYNNEI.

The chain recombines TRBV7-3 with TRBJ2-3; 11 nucleotides line up with TRBD2. The CDR3 has 17 residues. Germline V gives CDR1 SGHTA, CDR2 FQGTGA. Unmatched junction bases numbered 11, after V lost 9 bases and J lost 0 bases. The CDR3, as DNA: TGTGCCAGACCGGGACTAGCGGTTACCCTTAGCACAGATACGCAGTATTTT. Protein sequence: CARPGLAVTLSTDTQYF.

V usage is TRBV19 and J usage is TRBJ2-3; perhaps TRBD2 as D (6 bases). V lost 6 bases to trimming and J lost 2 bases, with 12 bases between them. This CDR3 has 14 residues. Germline V lookup: CDR1 LNHDA, CDR2 SQIVND (reference sequence). CDR3 protein: CASRLAEATDTQYF. The CDR3 DNA sequence: TGTGCCAGTAGATTAGCGGAGGCCACAGATACGCAGTATTTT.

The V call is TRBV5-1, the J call TRBJ1-1; D is unclear. This CDR3 region has 14 residues. Germline CDR1 SGHRS, CDR2 YFSETQ. The V gene lost 0 bases and the J gene lost 3 bases, with 9 bases spanning the gap. CDR3 sequence reads: CASSLGVRDTEAFF. Here the CDR3 DNA reads TGCGCCAGCAGCTTGGGGGTGAGGGACACTGAAGCTTTCTTT.

This chain joins TRBV7-2 and TRBJ2-1; either TRBD1 or TRBD2 may fit D (5 bases each). The germline gives CDR1 SGHTA, CDR2 FQGNSA. This CDR3 has 14 residues. The ends were cut back, 3 bases at V and 9 bases at J, with 15 bases in the middle. CDR3 sequence reads: CASSLYGASIEQFF. CDR3 nucleotides: TGTGCCAGCAGCTTGTACGGGGCGTCCATTGAGCAGTTCTTC. The variable domain in full, with the rest retrieved from reference TRBV7-2 and TRBJ2-1, is GAGVSQSPSNKVTEKGKDVELRCDPISGHTALYWYRQSLGQGLEFLIYFQGNSAPDKSGLPSDRFSAERTGGSVSTLTIQRTQQEDSAVYLCASSLYGASIEQFFGPGTRLTVL.

The chain couples TRBV6-5 to TRBJ1-5, with D unclear. Deletions cut 7 bases from V and 4 bases from J, with 14 bases between. CDR3 length: 14 residues. Germline V gives CDR1 MNHEY, CDR2 SVGAGI. The CDR3 DNA reads as TGTGCCAGCACTCCCGTGCCCTATAATCAGCCCCAGCATTTT. This sequence encodes CASTPVPYNQPQHF.

The chain's CDR3 is CASSSAGVSGANVLTF. The CDR3 bases are TGTGCCAGCAGCTCCGCTGGGGTATCTGGGGCCAACGTCCTGACTTTC. The chain is built from TRBV5-6 and TRBJ2-6; no clear D. This CDR3 is 16 amino acids long. Germline loops: CDR1 SGHDT, CDR2 YYEEEE. V lost 3 bases to trimming and J lost 1 base, with 11 bases between them.

V and J are TRBV5-6 and TRBJ2-1; the D gene could be TRBD1 or TRBD2 (5 bases each). V was clipped by 4 bases and J by 0 bases, with 11 bases between them. This CDR3 has 15 residues. Germline CDR1 SGHDT, CDR2 YYEEEE. In DNA form, the CDR3 reads TGTGCCAGCAGCCGGGACGGACCCTCCTACAATGAGCAGTTCTTC. This encodes CASSRDGPSYNEQFF.

The J gene is TRBJ1-6, the V gene TRBV30; no firm D call. The germline gives CDR1 GTSNPN, CDR2 SVGIG (reference sequence). V lost 4 bases, J lost 7 bases, and 11 bases lay in between. The CDR3 sequence is 13 residues long. The CDR3 loop is CAWMGLGNSPLHF. The CDR3 DNA is TGTGCCTGGATGGGCCTGGGGAATTCACCCCTCCACTTT.